This T cell receptor beta chain was obtained from a study of cytomegalovirus exposure and HLA in healthy donors. The study's findings and limits: In a later analysis, across HLA loci, associated TCR counts were highest for DRB1, lowest for HLA-C. A missense DCLRE1C variant was associated with V- and J-gene trimming of TCR beta chains in a later analysis, and an independent cohort replicated the association. Most TCR sequences showed up rarely, but some public TCRs showed up in many donors.

J was trimmed by 5 bases and V by 3 bases; bases with no gene match: 9. Germline V gives CDR1 SGHTA, CDR2 FQGNSA. The CDR3 contains 16 residues. With 60 Vbeta and 13 Jbeta primers, the PCR was carried out. This table comes from immunoSEQ multiplex PCR, and its TCRdb copy is limited to in-frame clones, with some not included. The sample consists of approximately 240,000 clones, roughly 89% of them appearing once. About this clone itself: Its antigen is as yet unknown.

The origin of this receptor is a woman in her late teens or twenties in good health and CMV-seronegative. The gene calls are TRBV7-2 and TRBJ1-4; 7 nucleotides align to TRBD1. Sequencing was carried out using PBMCs. CDR3 residues: CASSFDYRGPNEKLFF. The CDR3 region has the DNA TGTGCCAGCAGCTTCGATTACAGGGGACCCAATGAAAAACTGTTTTTT.